This is a list of T cell receptor beta chains from one sample in a study of T cells after yellow fever vaccination. TCRdb re-analysed the 5' RACE reads in MiXCR, keeping a single row per CDR3 protein. The profile covers 300,000 or so distinct CDR3 sequences, with about 10% appearing a single time and about 3.7% taken by the ten largest. Sequenced material: CD4+ T cells sorted from PBMCs, taken 5 days after the yellow fever booster vaccination. These receptor sequences come from a man younger than 35 who received the YFV17D yellow fever vaccine. Both conserved end residues are part of each CDR3. Fields, in order: clone size, V gene, CDR3 length, J gene, D gene, CDR3 DNA, CDR3 protein. D genes are given only for firm matches. Size values are once, few and many counts, or a class for expanded clones, and some rows have none.

clone size: NA
V gene: TRBV6-1
CDR3 length: 15
J gene: TRBJ1-5
D gene: NA
CDR3 DNA: TGTGCCAGCAGTCGTACATTTGTTGGGCTGCAGCCCCAGCATTTT
CDR3 protein: CASSRTFVGLQPQHF

clone size: NA
V gene: TRBV9
CDR3 length: 17
J gene: TRBJ2-3
D gene: TRBD2
CDR3 DNA: TGTGCCAGCAGCGTAGCTACTAGCGGGGGCCTGGGAGATACGCAGTATTTT
CDR3 protein: CASSVATSGGLGDTQYF

clone size: few
V gene: TRBV5-6
CDR3 length: 16
J gene: TRBJ2-3
D gene: TRBD2
CDR3 DNA: TGTGCCAGCAGCGTCCGACTAGCGGGGAGCACAGATACGCAGTATTTT
CDR3 protein: CASSVRLAGSTDTQYF

clone size: NA
V gene: TRBV6-5
CDR3 length: 16
J gene: TRBJ2-1
D gene: TRBD2
CDR3 DNA: TGTGCCAGCAGTTACTCCCCTAGCGGAACCTACAATGAGCAGTTCTTC
CDR3 protein: CASSYSPSGTYNEQFF

clone size: few
V gene: TRBV5-1
CDR3 length: 14
J gene: TRBJ2-1
D gene: NA
CDR3 DNA: TGCGCCAGCACCCCGGTGGGTGTAGGCAATGAGCAGTTCTTC
CDR3 protein: CASTPVGVGNEQFF

clone size: many
V gene: TRBV6-1
CDR3 length: 15
J gene: TRBJ1-1
D gene: TRBD1
CDR3 DNA: TGTGCCAGCAGTGTATCACAGGGGGCGGGAGCTGAAGCTTTCTTT
CDR3 protein: CASSVSQGAGAEAFF

clone size: few
V gene: TRBV29-1
CDR3 length: 12
J gene: TRBJ2-5
D gene: TRBD1
CDR3 DNA: TGCAGCGTGGGACAGCAGAAAGAGACCCAGTACTTC
CDR3 protein: CSVGQQKETQYF

clone size: many
V gene: TRBV29-1
CDR3 length: 12
J gene: TRBJ2-1
D gene: TRBD1
CDR3 DNA: TGCAGCGCAAACAGGGGGCGCAATGAGCAGTTCTTC
CDR3 protein: CSANRGRNEQFF

clone size: many
V gene: TRBV7-9
CDR3 length: 15
J gene: TRBJ1-2
D gene: NA
CDR3 DNA: TGTGCCAGCAGTCGAGGGGTGGGCCAGATCTATGGCTACACCTTC
CDR3 protein: CASSRGVGQIYGYTF

clone size: many
V gene: TRBV7-2
CDR3 length: 15
J gene: TRBJ2-3
D gene: TRBD1
CDR3 DNA: TGTGCCAGCAGCGGGACAGGGGGCCCCTATGGTACGCAGTATTTT
CDR3 protein: CASSGTGGPYGTQYF

clone size: few
V gene: TRBV20-1
CDR3 length: 15
J gene: TRBJ2-1
D gene: TRBD2
CDR3 DNA: TGCAGTGCTAGAGTACGGACTAGCGGGGGGTCCGAGCAGTTCTTC
CDR3 protein: CSARVRTSGGSEQFF

clone size: few
V gene: TRBV9
CDR3 length: 12
J gene: TRBJ1-1
D gene: NA
CDR3 DNA: TGTGCCAGCGGGCGTGTGAACACTGAAGCTTTCTTT
CDR3 protein: CASGRVNTEAFF

clone size: NA
V gene: TRBV6-4
CDR3 length: 14
J gene: TRBJ1-5
D gene: NA
CDR3 DNA: TGTGCCAGCAGTGATGGGGATATATCAGAGCCCCAGCATTTT
CDR3 protein: CASSDGDISEPQHF

clone size: few
V gene: TRBV20-1
CDR3 length: 15
J gene: TRBJ1-6
D gene: TRBD1
CDR3 DNA: TGCAGTGCTGGCGCAGCAGGGGGCAGGAATTCACCCCTCCACTTT
CDR3 protein: CSAGAAGGRNSPLHF

clone size: many
V gene: TRBV13
CDR3 length: 12
J gene: TRBJ2-3
D gene: NA
CDR3 DNA: TGTGCCAGCAGCTTAGCGCTGAGTACGCAGTATTTT
CDR3 protein: CASSLALSTQYF

clone size: few
V gene: TRBV7-2
CDR3 length: 13
J gene: TRBJ2-1
D gene: NA
CDR3 DNA: TGTGCCAGCAGCTTAAAGGGTAGTATTGAGCAGTTCTTC
CDR3 protein: CASSLKGSIEQFF

clone size: many
V gene: TRBV5-1
CDR3 length: 13
J gene: TRBJ2-1
D gene: NA
CDR3 DNA: TGCGCCAGCAGCTTGGCCCAGGGCGGTGAGCAGTTCTTC
CDR3 protein: CASSLAQGGEQFF

clone size: NA
V gene: TRBV6-5
CDR3 length: 14
J gene: TRBJ2-7
D gene: NA
CDR3 DNA: TGTGCCAGCAGTTACCTGGACAGTTCCTACGAGCAGTACTTC
CDR3 protein: CASSYLDSSYEQYF

clone size: few
V gene: TRBV7-3
CDR3 length: 13
J gene: TRBJ2-3
D gene: NA
CDR3 DNA: TGTGCCAGCAGCCCTCGGTGGGCAGATACGCAGTATTTT
CDR3 protein: CASSPRWADTQYF

clone size: NA
V gene: TRBV7-2
CDR3 length: 17
J gene: TRBJ1-5
D gene: NA
CDR3 DNA: TGTGCCAGCAGCCCCCGGGCTTTTGTCGTAAGCAATCAGCCCCAGCATTTT
CDR3 protein: CASSPRAFVVSNQPQHF

clone size: NA
V gene: TRBV5-1
CDR3 length: 16
J gene: TRBJ1-4
D gene: TRBD1
CDR3 DNA: TGCGCCAGCAGCTTGGCAACAGGGGGCCAGTTTGAAAAACTGTTTTTT
CDR3 protein: CASSLATGGQFEKLFF

clone size: NA
V gene: TRBV29-1
CDR3 length: 12
J gene: TRBJ2-1
D gene: NA
CDR3 DNA: TGCAGCGGGGGAGGGGGAAACAATGAGCAGTTCTTC
CDR3 protein: CSGGGGNNEQFF

clone size: many
V gene: TRBV5-1
CDR3 length: 16
J gene: TRBJ2-3
D gene: TRBD2
CDR3 DNA: TGCGCCAGCAGCTTGTGGGGACTAGCGGGTGAAGATACGCAGTATTTT
CDR3 protein: CASSLWGLAGEDTQYF

clone size: NA
V gene: TRBV6-6
CDR3 length: 15
J gene: TRBJ1-5
D gene: TRBD1
CDR3 DNA: TGTGCCAGCAGTAAACAACAGGGGGGAGACCAGCCCCAGCATTTT
CDR3 protein: CASSKQQGGDQPQHF

clone size: many
V gene: TRBV12-3/TRBV12-4
CDR3 length: 10
J gene: TRBJ1-1
D gene: NA
CDR3 DNA: TGTGCCAGCAGTTTAAGGGTTGCTTTCTTT
CDR3 protein: CASSLRVAFF

clone size: NA
V gene: TRBV27
CDR3 length: 14
J gene: TRBJ2-7
D gene: NA
CDR3 DNA: TGTGCCAGCAGTCGTAACAGAGAGATATACGAGCAGTACTTC
CDR3 protein: CASSRNREIYEQYF

clone size: many
V gene: TRBV7-8
CDR3 length: 15
J gene: TRBJ2-7
D gene: NA
CDR3 DNA: TGTGCCAGCAGCTTAAACGCAGGGCCCACCTACGAGCAGTACTTC
CDR3 protein: CASSLNAGPTYEQYF

clone size: once
V gene: TRBV30
CDR3 length: 13
J gene: TRBJ1-5
D gene: TRBD1
CDR3 DNA: TGTGCCTGGACCGGACAGGGGAATCAGCCCCAGCATTTT
CDR3 protein: CAWTGQGNQPQHF

clone size: NA
V gene: TRBV2
CDR3 length: 13
J gene: TRBJ2-4
D gene: NA
CDR3 DNA: TGTGCCAGCACGTTGGGCGGGTTAAACATTCAGTACTTC
CDR3 protein: CASTLGGLNIQYF

clone size: many
V gene: TRBV5-4
CDR3 length: 13
J gene: TRBJ2-1
D gene: NA
CDR3 DNA: TGTGCCAGCAGCTTGACAGGGTACGATGAGCAGTTCTTC
CDR3 protein: CASSLTGYDEQFF

clone size: few
V gene: TRBV21-1
CDR3 length: 16
J gene: TRBJ1-1
D gene: NA
CDR3 DNA: TGTGCCAGCAGGGGGACAGGCGGGCCCGGGAAAACTGAAGCTTTCTTT
CDR3 protein: CASRGTGGPGKTEAFF